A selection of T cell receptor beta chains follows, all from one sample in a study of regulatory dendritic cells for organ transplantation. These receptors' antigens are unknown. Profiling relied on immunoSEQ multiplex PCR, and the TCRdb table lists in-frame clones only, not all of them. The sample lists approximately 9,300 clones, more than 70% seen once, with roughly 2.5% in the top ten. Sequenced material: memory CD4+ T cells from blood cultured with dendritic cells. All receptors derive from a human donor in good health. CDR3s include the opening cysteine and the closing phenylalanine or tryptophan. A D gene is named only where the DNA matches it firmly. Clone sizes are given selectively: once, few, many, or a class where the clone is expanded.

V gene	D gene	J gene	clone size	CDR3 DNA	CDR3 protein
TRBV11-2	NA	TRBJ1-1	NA	TGTGCCAGCAGCTTAGGGGGAAGTCTGAACACTGAAGCTTTCTTT	CASSLGGSLNTEAFF
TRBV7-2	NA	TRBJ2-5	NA	TGTGCCAGCAGCTTAGATTCGGGCGGGGGCCTAGAGACCCAGTACTTC	CASSLDSGGGLETQYF
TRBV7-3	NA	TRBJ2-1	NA	TGTGCCAGCAGCTTAGTCGGCGGGGGCCGGTCCTACAATGAGCAGTTCTTC	CASSLVGGGRSYNEQFF
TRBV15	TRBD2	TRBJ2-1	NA	TGTGCCACCAGCAGACCTAGCGGGAGGTGGAATGAGCAGTTCTTC	CATSRPSGRWNEQFF
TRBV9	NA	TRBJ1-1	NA	TGTGCCAGCAGCCCCCCCCTGGGGGGGAACCCTGAAGCTTTCTTT	CASSPPLGGNPEAFF
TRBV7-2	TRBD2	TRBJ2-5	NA	TGTGCCAGCAGCTTAGCGCGAGGGTCTAGCGGGAGTTTTCCGCTACGGACCCAGTACTTC	CASSLARGSSGSFPLRTQYF
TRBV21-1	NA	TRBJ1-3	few	TGTGCCAGCAACAACCCTTGGAGGGAATTGGCTGGAAACACCATATATTTT	CASNNPWRELAGNTIYF
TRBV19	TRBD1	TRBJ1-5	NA	TGTGCCAGTAGTATAGGGGGACAGGGAGGCCAGCCCCAGCATTTT	CASSIGGQGGQPQHF
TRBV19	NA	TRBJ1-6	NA	TGTGCCAGTAGTATAGCAGGCAGACGCACAAATTCACCCCTCCACTTT	CASSIAGRRTNSPLHF
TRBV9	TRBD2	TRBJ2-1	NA	TGTGCCAGCAGCGTCGATAGCGGGAGGTACAATGAGCAGTTCTTC	CASSVDSGRYNEQFF
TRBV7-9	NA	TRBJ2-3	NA	TGTGCCAGCAGCTTAGCCCTAGGGACAGATACGCAGTATTTT	CASSLALGTDTQYF
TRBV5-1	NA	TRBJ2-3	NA	TGCGCCAGCAGCCTCTGGGGAAAGGGGACAGATACGCAGTATTTT	CASSLWGKGTDTQYF
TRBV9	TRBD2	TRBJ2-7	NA	TGTGCCAGCAGCGCGGGGGGGGGATTCTACGAGCAGTACTTC	CASSAGGGFYEQYF
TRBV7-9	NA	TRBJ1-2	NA	TGTGCCAGCAGCTTAGAGGGGGGCGGCTACACCTTC	CASSLEGGGYTF
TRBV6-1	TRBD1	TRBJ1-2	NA	TGTGCCAGTCTAGACAGGGAAGTCGGCTACACCTTC	CASLDREVGYTF
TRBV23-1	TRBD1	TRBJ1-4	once	TGCGCCCTTGGCAGACAGGGGGTGAATGAAAAACTGTTTTTT	CALGRQGVNEKLFF
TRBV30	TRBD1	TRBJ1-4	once	TGTGCCTGGACCTCGGACAGGGTGGGTGAAAAACTGTTTTTT	CAWTSDRVGEKLFF
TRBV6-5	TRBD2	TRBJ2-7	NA	TGTGCCAGCAGCGCTACTAGCGGGAGGAACGAGCAGTACTTC	CASSATSGRNEQYF
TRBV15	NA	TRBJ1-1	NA	TGTGCCACCAGCAGAGATCGAACAAGGAGGAACACTGAAGCTTTCTTT	CATSRDRTRRNTEAFF
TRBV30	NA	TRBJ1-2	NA	TGTGCCTGGAGTACATTGGGGACCGCGATGGGCTATGGCTACACCTTC	CAWSTLGTAMGYGYTF
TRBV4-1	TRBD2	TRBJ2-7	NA	TGCGCCAGCAGCCCGACTAGCGCCGAGCAGTACTTC	CASSPTSAEQYF
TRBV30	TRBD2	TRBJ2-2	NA	TGTGCCTGGAATGGGAGGGTCCCCGGGGAGCTGTTTTTT	CAWNGRVPGELFF
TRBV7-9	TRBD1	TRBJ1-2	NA	TGTGCCAGCAGCCCACAGGGGGAAAAGGGCTACACCTTC	CASSPQGEKGYTF
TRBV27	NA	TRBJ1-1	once	TGTGCCAGTGGGATGCGGATGAACACTGAAGCTTTCTTT	CASGMRMNTEAFF
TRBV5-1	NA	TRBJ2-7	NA	TGCGCCAGTACTGGTCACCCGGGACCCGGATTCCACCACGAGCAGTACTTC	CASTGHPGPGFHHEQYF
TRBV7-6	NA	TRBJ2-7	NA	TGTGCCAGCAGCTTAGGTCCCCCCCCGACACCAGCGCAGTACTTC	CASSLGPPPTPAQYF
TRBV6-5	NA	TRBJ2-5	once	TGTGCCAGCAGTTACTCTTACCAGCAAGAGACCCAGTACTTC	CASSYSYQQETQYF
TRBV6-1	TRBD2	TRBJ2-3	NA	TGTGCCAGCGGGCAGACTAGCGGGAGTGGAAATACGCAGTATTTT	CASGQTSGSGNTQYF
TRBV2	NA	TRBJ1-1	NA	TGTGCCAGCAGTGCTCACCCTCTGAACACTGAAGCTTTCTTT	CASSAHPLNTEAFF
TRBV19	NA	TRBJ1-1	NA	TGTGCCAGTAGTTTTGGACAGTACGACACTGAAGCTTTCTTT	CASSFGQYDTEAFF
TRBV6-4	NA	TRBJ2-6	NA	TGTGCCAGCAGTGAACGGGATTGGGCCTCTGGGGCCAACGTCCTGACTTTC	CASSERDWASGANVLTF
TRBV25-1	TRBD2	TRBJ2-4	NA	TGTGCCAGCAGTGCCGGGAGGGTCGGAAACATTCAGTACTTC	CASSAGRVGNIQYF
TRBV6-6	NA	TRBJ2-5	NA	TGTGCCAGCAGTTACTCAAGGGAGACCCAGTACTTC	CASSYSRETQYF
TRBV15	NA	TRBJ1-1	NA	TGTGCCACCAGCAGCGGGGGGATGAGGGGCACTGAAGCTTTCTTT	CATSSGGMRGTEAFF
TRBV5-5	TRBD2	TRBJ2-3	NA	TGTGCCAGCAGACTAGCGGGCCTCACAGATACGCAGTATTTT	CASRLAGLTDTQYF
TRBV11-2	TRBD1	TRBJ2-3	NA	TGTGCCAGCAGCCAGGGACAGGCGACAGATACGCAGTATTTT	CASSQGQATDTQYF
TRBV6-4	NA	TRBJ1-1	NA	TGTGCCAGCAGTGAAGGGAGCCACACTGAAGCTTTCTTT	CASSEGSHTEAFF
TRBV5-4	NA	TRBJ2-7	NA	TGTGCCAGCAGCCAAATAAGTGGTTTCGACGAGCAGTACTTC	CASSQISGFDEQYF
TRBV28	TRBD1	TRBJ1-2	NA	TGTGCCAGCAGCGAATCCGGGACAGGGGGCGCTGAGAATGGCTACACCTTC	CASSESGTGGAENGYTF
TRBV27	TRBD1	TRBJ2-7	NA	TGTGCCAGCACCCCTCGAGGGACAGACCCCTACGAGCAGTACTTC	CASTPRGTDPYEQYF
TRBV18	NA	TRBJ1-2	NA	TGTGCCAGCTCACCGGACAGAAACTATGGCTACACCTTC	CASSPDRNYGYTF